This T cell receptor beta chain was recorded in a study of blood T cell repertoires in COVID-19. Study-level background: Specimens from acute and convalescent COVID-19 originated in the United States, Italy and Spain. The analysed material was cDNA or gDNA that came from T cells, B-cell-depleted T cells, or PBMCs.

The CDR3 loop spans 14 amino acids. The germline V gene has CDR1 SGHDN and CDR2 FVKESK. V lost 1 base to trimming and J lost 5 bases, with 11 bases between them. As originally analysed: How many nucleated cells were present was estimated from reference gene primer amplification. The method was immunoSEQ multiplex PCR; TCRdb's version includes in-frame clones alone and lacks a portion of them. V and J calls and clone size are copied from that table; D and trimming were computed from the DNA. The data show about 110,000 clones, around 83% seen once. Material: peripheral blood. This chain links TRBV14 with TRBJ1-2; D remains unclear. This TCR came from a woman aged 80 or over with active or convalescent COVID-19. In nucleotides, the CDR3 is TGTGCCAGCAGCCAAGGACTGCTCGGATATGGCTACACCTTC. This gives the protein CASSQGLLGYGYTF.